This T cell receptor beta chain was captured by sequencing in a study of CD8 T cells in Susac syndrome. This clonotype was counted once. Random hexamers primed reverse transcription of roughly 0.5 to 1 ug RNA. Each CDR3 protein gets one entry after TCRdb re-called the immunoSEQ multiplex PCR reads with MiXCR. The sample yields about 140,000 distinct CDR3 sequences, about 94% seen once. CD8+ and CD4+ T cells circulating in blood were sequenced for TCR beta. TEMRA cells were enriched by FACS, while CD8+ and CD4+ T cells were obtained through a negative isolation that was performed magnetically. Sample: CD8+ T cells from PBMCs. The receptor comes from a human donor in good health.

The CDR3 DNA reads as TGTGCCAGCAGCCAAGATCCGGCGGGATCGTTCTCGGATGAGCAGTTCTTC. Amino acid sequence: CASSQDPAGSFSDEQFF. The rearrangement links TRBV4-2 to TRBJ2-1, with TRBD2 as a possible D gene (6 bases). This CDR3 spans 17 amino acids. Trimming shortened V by 0 bases and J by 8 bases, and 20 bases separated the two germline ends. CDR1 LGHNA and CDR2 YNFKEQ come from the germline V gene.